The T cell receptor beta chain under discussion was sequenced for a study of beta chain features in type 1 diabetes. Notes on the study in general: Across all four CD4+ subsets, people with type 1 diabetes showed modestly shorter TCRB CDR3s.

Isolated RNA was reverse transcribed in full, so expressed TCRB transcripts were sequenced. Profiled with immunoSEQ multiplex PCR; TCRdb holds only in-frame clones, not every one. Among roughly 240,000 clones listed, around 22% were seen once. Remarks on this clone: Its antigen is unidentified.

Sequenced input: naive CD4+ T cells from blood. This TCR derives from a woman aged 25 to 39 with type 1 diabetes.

CDR3 in amino acids: CASSPPFGTDTQYF. The CDR3 bases are TGTGCCAGCTCACCACCCTTTGGCACAGATACGCAGTATTTT. The genes are TRBV18 and TRBJ2-3; D unclear. V dropped 0 bases and J dropped 1 base, with 5 bases sitting between them. There are 14 residues in the CDR3. Germline V gene data show CDR1 as KGHSH and CDR2 as LQKENI.